This TCR beta chain was sequenced in a study of technical replicates of blood from a handful of donors. The data were produced by immunoSEQ multiplex PCR, yet TCRdb's version contains in-frame clones alone and is incomplete. In the table there are some 70,000 clones, roughly 95% of which are singletons. Sequencing was carried out using T cells isolated from PBMCs. The sequence was obtained from a human donor in good health.

In DNA, the CDR3 is TGCGCCAGCATGCCCGTTACGGGGCAAGAGACCCAGTACTTC. Its protein is CASMPVTGQETQYF. This sequence joins TRBV5-1 and TRBJ2-5; a weak D match, TRBD2 (5 bases). Trimming stripped 6 bases from V and 2 bases from J, with 14 bases between. There are 14 residues in the CDR3. CDR1 SGHRS and CDR2 YFSETQ come from the germline V gene.